This note documents a single TCR beta chain sequence. Per the study methods: Estimation of nucleated cell counts relied on the amplification of reference gene primers. Some clones are missing from TCRdb's copy, which holds only in-frame ones; the method was immunoSEQ multiplex PCR. The V and J calls and clone size are taken from that table; D and trimming were inferred from the DNA. The table lists some 370,000 clones, nearly 90% of them singletons. The sample is drawn from a study of blood T cell repertoires in COVID-19. Study as a whole: Spain, Italy and the United States supplied samples that represented acute and convalescent COVID-19. From T cells, B-cell-depleted T cells, or PBMCs came the material, which was cDNA or gDNA.

The sequenced material came from peripheral blood. This clonotype was sampled from a man between 18 and 29 years old with active or convalescent COVID-19.

The CDR3 here is CASSYDRGVEAFF. In nucleotides, the CDR3 is TGTGCCAGCAGTTATGACAGGGGGGTAGAAGCTTTCTTT. The chain couples TRBV6-5 to TRBJ1-1; 9 nucleotides agree with TRBD1. The CDR3 totals 13 residues. V lost 3 bases and J lost 8; bases outside the gene matches: 4. The V gene's germline CDR1 is MNHEY and CDR2 SVGAGI.